These 4 T cell receptor beta chains originate from one sample sequenced in a study of T cell responses to AZD1222 COVID-19 vaccine. Assay used: immunoSEQ multiplex PCR; TCRdb lists only in-frame clones, some missing. The sample holds 150,000 to 180,000 clones, roughly 90% seen once. This specimen was peripheral blood, taken on day 0 of AZD1222 vaccination. These receptors all come from an adult in good health.

This clone was counted a few times. J is TRBJ2-5 and V is TRBV5-6; no reliable D call. The germline V gene has CDR1 SGHDT and CDR2 YYEEEE. Trimming took 4 bases from V and 4 from J, leaving 11 bases between them. CDR3 length: 13 residues. CDR3: CASSDLNRETQYF. The CDR3 nucleotides are TGTGCCAGCAGCGACTTAAACCGAGAGACCCAGTACTTC.

The chain combines TRBV19 with TRBJ2-7, with D uncertain. This CDR3 spans 14 amino acids. The germline V and J ends were trimmed by 5 bases and 0 bases, with 11 bases remaining between them. CDR1 is LNHDA, CDR2 SQIVND, per germline (reference sequence). CDR3 region: CASSPRRFSYEQYF. The CDR3 region has the DNA TGTGCCAGTAGTCCCCGCCGTTTCTCCTACGAGCAGTACTTC.

The V and J genes are TRBV29-1 and TRBJ1-5, with D tentatively TRBD1 (6 bases). From germline, CDR1 is SQVTM and CDR2 ANQGSEA. The CDR3 is 13 amino acids. Trimming shortened V by 5 bases and J by 5 bases, and 13 bases separated the two germline ends. The chain's CDR3 is CSVLTGLDQPQHF. The CDR3 DNA reads TGCAGCGTTCTGACAGGTCTGGATCAGCCCCAGCATTTT.

The chain recombines TRBV19 with TRBJ2-1, with D uncertain. Looked up from germline, CDR1 is LNHDA and CDR2 is SQIVND (reference sequence). The CDR3 totals 16 residues. Trimming shortened V by 4 bases and J by 0 bases, and 13 bases separated the two germline ends. Here the CDR3 reads CASSTLVLSSYNEQFF. DNA of the CDR3: TGTGCCAGTAGTACCCTAGTCCTGAGCTCCTACAATGAGCAGTTCTTC.